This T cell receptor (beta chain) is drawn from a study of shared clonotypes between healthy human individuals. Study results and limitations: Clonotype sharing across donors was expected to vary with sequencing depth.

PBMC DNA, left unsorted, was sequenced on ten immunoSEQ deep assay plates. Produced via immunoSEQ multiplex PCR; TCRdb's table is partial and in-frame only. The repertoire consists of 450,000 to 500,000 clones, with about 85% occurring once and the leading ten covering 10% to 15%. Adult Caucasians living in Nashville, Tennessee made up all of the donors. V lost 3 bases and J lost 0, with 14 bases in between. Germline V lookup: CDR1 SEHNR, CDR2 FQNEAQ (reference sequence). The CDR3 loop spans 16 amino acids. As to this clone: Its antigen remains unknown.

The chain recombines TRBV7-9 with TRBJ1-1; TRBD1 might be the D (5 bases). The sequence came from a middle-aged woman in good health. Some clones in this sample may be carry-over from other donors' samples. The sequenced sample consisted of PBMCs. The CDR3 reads CASSFAVVGLNTEAFF. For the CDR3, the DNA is TGTGCCAGCAGCTTCGCAGTAGTGGGACTGAACACTGAAGCTTTCTTT.